Here is one T cell receptor beta chain with its context. In the source study's methods: Researchers report that nucleated cell counts were estimated from reference gene primer amplification. Clones were read by immunoSEQ multiplex PCR, and TCRdb kept only the in-frame ones, dropping some. Clone size and V and J calls were adopted from that table, with D and trimming inferred from the DNA. Among approximately 270,000 clones listed, 80% to 85% were seen once. These data are taken from a study of blood T cell repertoires in COVID-19. Enrolled during active infection, Seattle patients were then followed longitudinally. The source is an older person with COVID-19, enrolled during active disease. The specimen was peripheral blood.

CDR3 nucleotides: TGCGCCAGCCGCCCGGACAGCTTCACAGATACGCAGTATTTT. Protein sequence: CASRPDSFTDTQYF. The chain employs TRBV5-1 and TRBJ2-3; weak D call: TRBD1 (6 bases). V lost 7 bases and J lost 2, with 14 bases in between. The CDR3 is 14 amino acids. Per germline, CDR1 SGHRS and CDR2 YFSETQ.